This TCR beta chain derives from a study of response to subunit inactivated influenza vaccine (dated by TCRdb to 2017 to 2018). In the study overall: Deep quantitative T cell receptor repertoire profiling was used in the study to track responses to a trivalent subunit inactivated influenza vaccine. Study-wide findings and limitations: According to the authors, only a limited number of new T cells may be recruited by each seasonal influenza vaccination.

The V end gives up 5 bases and the J end 5 bases, leaving 8 bases in the junction not matched to a gene. The CDR3 contains 14 residues, cysteine and phenylalanine counted. Only the CDR3 region is kept as DNA, spanning 42 bases read in frame from base 1. This clonotype was seen ten or more times. There is no known antigen for this receptor. Base qualities were left out, and no much larger clone turns up one base away. The library was obtained by RT-PCR. Reads for this sample came from an Illumina HiSeq 2500. The raw public reads went through TCRdb reprocessing: fastp at Q25, MiXCR clone calling, in-frame beta chains kept. Duplicate CDR3 protein sequences are folded into a single record with the most common DNA and genes. This sample has 400,000 to 550,000 distinct CDR3 sequences in its table, and about 25% of those were observed once. The top ten clones comprise over 1.5% of the sample.

Material: CD4+ T cells sorted from PBMCs, obtained 4 to 6 days after vaccination. This TCR was sampled from a man aged 45-65 years who received an inactivated influenza vaccine. Donor details come from another sample of the same person, matched by shared clones. In this chain, TRBV12-3 or TRBV12-4 is recombined with TRBJ2-5; 7 bases in the junction line up with TRBD2. The CDR3 is CASSPTGGGETQYF. The sequenced DNA is TGTGCCAGCAGTCCAACCGGGGGAGGGGAGACCCAGTACTTC.